The 20 T cell receptor beta chains reported below all come from one sample, sequenced in a study of shared T cell receptors in the human thymus. Profiled with immunoSEQ multiplex PCR; TCRdb holds only in-frame clones, not every one. The sample lists roughly 710,000 clones, approximately 85% occurring once. Another study also made use of these data, one on human thymus T cells.

The specimen was thymocytes. All receptors come from a girl less than two years old with a congenital heart defect.

In this sample, this clone turned up a few times. The V and J genes are TRBV5-6 and TRBJ1-1; no clear D gene. Germline CDR1 is SGHDT and CDR2 is YYEEEE. CDR3 length: 13 amino acids. V gave up 5 bases and J gave up 3 bases, with 11 bases separating them. As DNA, the CDR3 is TGTGCCAGCAGTTGCCCGGGAGACACTGAAGCTTTCTTT. The encoded protein is CASSCPGDTEAFF.

CDR3 coding DNA: TGTGCCAGTAGTATAGGACCAACCCTACGTCAGGCTCAGCCCCAGCATTTT. Residues: CASSIGPTLRQAQPQHF. The V and J genes are TRBV19 and TRBJ1-5; D gene unclear. The CDR3 has 17 amino acids. Per germline, CDR1 LNHDA and CDR2 SQIVND (reference sequence). Trimming removed 1 base from V and 6 bases from J, with 19 bases in between.

This sequence joins TRBV7-2 and TRBJ2-7; TRBD2 agrees at 9 bases. The CDR3 has 15 amino acids. V shed 0 bases, J shed 3 bases, and the junction held 3 bases outside the gene matches. The germline CDR1 and CDR2 sequences are SGHTA and FQGNSA. CDR3 in DNA: TGTGCCAGCAGCTTAGCGAGGCGGGGGGGCTACGAGCAGTACTTC. It codes for CASSLARRGGYEQYF.

Here the CDR3 reads CASSFRDSRYTIYF. Written as DNA, the CDR3 is TGTGCCAGCAGCTTCCGGGACAGTCGGTACACCATATATTTT. The V and J genes are TRBV7-9 and TRBJ1-3; 7 bases agree with TRBD1. This CDR3 comprises 14 residues. Germline CDR1 SEHNR, CDR2 FQNEAQ (reference sequence). The V gene end was trimmed by 3 bases and the J gene end by 8 bases; junction bases not matched to a gene: 7. The full variable domain, its missing parts supplied by reference TRBV7-9 and TRBJ1-3, is DTGVSQNPRHKITKRGQNVTFRCDPISEHNRLYWYRQTLGQGPEFLTYFQNEAQLEKSRLLSDRFSAERPKGSFSTLEIQRTEQGDSAMYLCASSFRDSRYTIYFGEGSWLTVV.

This clone was found a few times. The chain recombines TRBV11-2 with TRBJ1-2; 7 nucleotides match TRBD1. Losses at the gene ends were 4 bases for V and 4 bases for J; bases not matched to a gene: 15. From germline, CDR1 is SGHAT and CDR2 FQNNGV. The CDR3 is made up of 17 amino acids. The CDR3 sequence is CASSSFSRQGFIYGYTF. CDR3 sequence (DNA): TGTGCCAGCAGCTCCTTCTCTCGACAGGGATTTATCTATGGCTACACCTTC.

The DNA of the CDR3 is TGTGCCAGACAAGGGTGGCAGGGTGATTCACCCCTCCACTTT. Translation: CARQGWQGDSPLHF. The chain has TRBV6-6 and TRBJ1-6; D possibly corresponds to TRBD1 (5 bases). V lost 9 bases to trimming and J lost 8 bases, with 17 bases between them. The germline CDR1 and CDR2 sequences are MNHNY and SVGAGI (reference sequence). The CDR3 has 14 residues.

This clone was detected only a few times. The chain couples TRBV28 to TRBJ2-7; 7 bases map to TRBD1. The CDR3 spans 16 residues. Trimming took 6 bases from V and 2 from J; bases not matched to a gene: 13. Germline values: CDR1 MDHEN, CDR2 SYDVKM. CDR3 DNA sequence: TGTGCCAGCAGCAACCCTTGGACGGACAGGACCTACGAGCAGTACTTC. Translation gives CASSNPWTDRTYEQYF.

The chain carries TRBV10-3 and TRBJ1-1, with a tentative D call TRBD1 (5 bases). The CDR3 loop spans 13 amino acids. The ends were cut back, 11 bases at V and 3 bases at J, with 16 bases in the middle. CDR1 is ENHRY, CDR2 SYGVKD, per germline. CDR3 sequence (DNA): TGTGCCTCCGGGGGGGGGTTGGACACTGAAGCTTTCTTT. This sequence encodes CASGGGLDTEAFF.

The chain links TRBV5-1 to TRBJ2-2, with 7 bases aligning to TRBD1. The trim removed 8 bases at V and 2 bases at J, leaving 15 bases unmatched. CDR1 SGHRS and CDR2 YFSETQ come from the germline V gene. The CDR3 covers 17 residues. CDR3 nucleotide sequence: TGCGCCAGTAGAGGTCTCTACGGGACAGAAAACACCGGGGAGCTGTTTTTT. It yields the protein CASRGLYGTENTGELFF.

This chain links TRBV28 with TRBJ2-3; 8 bases agree with TRBD2. This CDR3 contains 15 residues. The J segment lost 4 bases and the V segment lost 3 bases, leaving 6 bases of the junction unmatched. Germline loops: CDR1 MDHEN, CDR2 SYDVKM. The CDR3 protein is CASSLASGGADTQYF. In DNA, the CDR3 is TGTGCCAGCAGTTTGGCCAGCGGGGGAGCAGATACGCAGTATTTT.

This chain joins TRBV27 and TRBJ1-2; D call uncertain. Trimming took off 3 bases at V and 3 bases at J, with 11 bases between the two ends. The CDR3 is 14 amino acids. CDR1 MNHEY and CDR2 SMNVEV come from the germline V gene (reference sequence). As DNA, the CDR3 is TGTGCCAGCAGTTTGGCTGCGGGGTACTATGGCTACACCTTC. As protein: CASSLAAGYYGYTF.

V usage is TRBV5-1 and J usage is TRBJ2-3, with D unclear. Per germline, CDR1 SGHRS and CDR2 YFSETQ. The V end lost 4 bases, the J end lost 6 bases, and 15 bases lay between the germline ends. CDR3 size: 14 residues. The chain's CDR3 is CASSQRQPADTQYF. As DNA, the CDR3 is TGCGCCAGCAGCCAACGACAACCGGCGGATACGCAGTATTTT. The variable domain in full, completed from reference TRBV5-1 and TRBJ2-3, reads KAGVTQTPRYLIKTRGQQVTLSCSPISGHRSVSWYQQTPGQGLQFLFEYFSETQRNKGNFPGRFSGRQFSNSRSEMNVSTLELGDSALYLCASSQRQPADTQYFGPGTRLTVL.

This sequence joins TRBV5-1 and TRBJ1-2, with a weak D call TRBD1 (5 bases). Between the trimmed V and J ends, which lost 0 bases and 6 bases, there was a span of 12 bases. This CDR3 has 14 residues. Germline lookup yields CDR1 SGHRS and CDR2 YFSETQ. CDR3 region: CASSLVGGANGYTF. CDR3 bases: TGCGCCAGCAGCTTGGTTGGAGGGGCTAATGGCTACACCTTC.

In its sample, this clone was seen once. The CDR3: CASSGTGTGGNEQYF. In nucleotides, the CDR3 is TGTGCCAGCTCAGGGACCGGGACAGGGGGCAACGAGCAGTACTTC. V gene TRBV18 combines with J gene TRBJ2-7, with TRBD1 matching 12 bases. The germline CDR1 and CDR2 sequences are KGHSH and LQKENI. The V gene end was trimmed by 5 bases and the J gene end by 5 bases; junction bases not matched to a gene: 7. CDR3 length: 15 residues.

The V call is TRBV14, the J call TRBJ1-1; possibly TRBD1 for D (5 bases). Germline CDR1 is SGHDN and CDR2 is FVKESK. The CDR3 runs to 14 residues. The V gene lost 1 base and the J gene lost 4 bases, with 10 bases spanning the gap. The CDR3 coding sequence is TGTGCCAGCAGCCAAGCATCCAGGGCCACTGAAGCTTTCTTT. Residues: CASSQASRATEAFF.

The chain uses TRBV7-2 and TRBJ1-6; 10 bases fit TRBD1. CDR1 SGHTA and CDR2 FQGNSA come from the germline V gene. With V trimmed by 1 base and J by 8 bases, 2 bases remained unmatched. This CDR3 contains 15 residues. As DNA, the CDR3 is TGTGCCAGCAGCTTAGTGGGGACAGGGGATTCACCCCTCCACTTT. This codes for CASSLVGTGDSPLHF.

The rearrangement uses TRBV7-8 and TRBJ2-7; weak D call: TRBD2 (6 bases). The CDR3 length is 13 residues. Germline assignment: CDR1 SGHVS and CDR2 FQNEAQ. Between the trimmed V and J ends, which lost 5 bases and 4 bases, there was a span of 12 bases. Here the CDR3 reads CASSPRGWYEQYF. The DNA for the CDR3 is TGTGCCAGCAGCCCTCGGGGGTGGTACGAGCAGTACTTC.

The rearrangement joins TRBV6-5 to TRBJ1-5; D ambiguous. The CDR3 consists of 14 residues. In germline, CDR1 is MNHEY, CDR2 SVGAGI. The germline V and J ends were trimmed by 1 base and 5 bases, with 9 bases remaining between them. CDR3 nucleotides: TGTGCCAGCAGTTACTTTGACGGGGATCAGCCCCAGCATTTT. Translation: CASSYFDGDQPQHF.

The V call is TRBV30, the J call TRBJ1-6, with D unresolved. The germline V gene has CDR1 GTSNPN and CDR2 SVGIG (reference sequence). The CDR3 length is 14 residues. The V end was cut by 2 bases, the J end by 9 bases, with 14 bases between. CDR3 DNA: TGTGCCTGGAGTCCCGACCGGCGGGGTTCACCCCTCCACTTT. This gives the protein CAWSPDRRGSPLHF.

This clone was recorded only once. One end of the junction fails to match germline, which may point to a read error. The chain combines TRBV25-1 with TRBJ1-2, with unresolved D. The germline V gene encodes CDR1 MGHDK and CDR2 SYGVNS. The CDR3 spans 13 residues. The CDR3 region has the DNA TGTGCCAGCACAACAGATTCTAAGTATGGCTACACCTTC. Translated: CASTTDSKYGYTF.